This entry is about one TCR beta chain. The data derive from a study of blood T cell repertoires in COVID-19. Study-level information: T cells, B-cell-depleted T cells, or PBMCs provided the cDNA or gDNA that served as material.

Using immunoSEQ multiplex PCR, the repertoire was profiled, and TCRdb retains in-frame clones only, with some absent. The sample yields about 200,000 clones, under 90% seen once. Germline CDR1 SGHRS, CDR2 YFSETQ. The CDR3 spans 16 residues. V shed 3 bases and J 4 bases; nucleotides not matched to a gene: 8. The receptor comes from a woman aged 80 or older with COVID-19, enrolled during active disease. The gene calls are TRBV5-1 and TRBJ2-1; 9 bases line up with TRBD1. Sequencing input: peripheral blood. CDR3: CASSYSQGASYNEQFF. The CDR3 DNA reads as TGCGCCAGCAGCTACTCACAGGGGGCATCGTACAATGAGCAGTTCTTC.